This is a list of T cell receptor beta chains from one sample in a study of CD8 T cells in ankylosing spondylitis. TCRdb re-called the 5' RACE reads through MiXCR, storing one row per CDR3 protein. Among 200,000 or so distinct CDR3 sequences listed, around a quarter were seen once. Sequenced material: blood, either unsorted or a sorted T cell fraction (not recorded which). The receptors here all came from a male donor with ankylosing spondylitis or in good health (not recorded which). Both conserved end residues are part of each CDR3. Fields, in order: V gene, J gene, clone size, D gene, CDR3 DNA, CDR3 protein. The D gene is left open where the match is weak. Size values are once, few and many counts, or a class for expanded clones, and some rows have none.

V gene: TRBV4-3
J gene: TRBJ2-2
clone size: many
D gene: -
CDR3 DNA: TGCGCCAGCAGCCAAGTTCCAGCGGGCCTGAGCACCGGGGAGCTGTTTTTT
CDR3 protein: CASSQVPAGLSTGELFF

V gene: TRBV6-1
J gene: TRBJ1-1
clone size: -
D gene: -
CDR3 DNA: TGTGCCAGCTGGGGGAGAGGGGACACTGAAGCTTTCTTT
CDR3 protein: CASWGRGDTEAFF

V gene: TRBV20-1
J gene: TRBJ2-3
clone size: many
D gene: TRBD2
CDR3 DNA: TGCAGTGCTAGGGGACTAGCCAGGAAAGGGACAGATACGCAGTATTTT
CDR3 protein: CSARGLARKGTDTQYF

V gene: TRBV20-1
J gene: TRBJ2-7
clone size: few
D gene: -
CDR3 DNA: TGCAGTGCTAGATCGCAGACGGGACTCAGCAATTACGAGCAGTACTTC
CDR3 protein: CSARSQTGLSNYEQYF

V gene: TRBV4-1
J gene: TRBJ2-7
clone size: many
D gene: -
CDR3 DNA: TGCGCCAGCAGCCAAATAGGACTAACCTACGAGCAGTACTTC
CDR3 protein: CASSQIGLTYEQYF

V gene: TRBV20-1
J gene: TRBJ1-2
clone size: -
D gene: -
CDR3 DNA: TGCAGTGCCGGCCGAATGACAGGTTATGGCTACACCTTC
CDR3 protein: CSAGRMTGYGYTF

V gene: TRBV6-1
J gene: TRBJ2-7
clone size: -
D gene: TRBD1
CDR3 DNA: TGTGCCAGCAGTACGGACAGGGGGCGACGGGAGCAGTACTTC
CDR3 protein: CASSTDRGRREQYF

V gene: TRBV6-5
J gene: TRBJ2-1
clone size: many
D gene: TRBD2
CDR3 DNA: TGTGCCAGCAGTTACTCTGTAGCGGGAGGGAATGAGCAGTTCTTC
CDR3 protein: CASSYSVAGGNEQFF

V gene: TRBV3-1
J gene: TRBJ1-4
clone size: -
D gene: TRBD1
CDR3 DNA: TGTGCCAGCAGCCAAGTCGTCGGACAGGGGAATGAAAAACTGTTTTTT
CDR3 protein: CASSQVVGQGNEKLFF

V gene: TRBV19
J gene: TRBJ2-1
clone size: -
D gene: TRBD2
CDR3 DNA: TGTGCCAGTAGATCCCCCTCTAGCGGGAGACGGGATGAGCAGTTCTTC
CDR3 protein: CASRSPSSGRRDEQFF

V gene: TRBV12-3/TRBV12-4
J gene: TRBJ2-3
clone size: many
D gene: -
CDR3 DNA: TGTGCCAGCAGTTTATATAGGTCCAAGGATACGCAGTATTTT
CDR3 protein: CASSLYRSKDTQYF

V gene: TRBV27
J gene: TRBJ2-1
clone size: many
D gene: -
CDR3 DNA: TGTGCCAGCAGTTTATTCAGGGGCATTAGTTACAATGAGCAGTTCTTC
CDR3 protein: CASSLFRGISYNEQFF

V gene: TRBV7-2
J gene: TRBJ2-5
clone size: many
D gene: TRBD1
CDR3 DNA: TGTGCCAGCAGCTTAGTAGGGGGCAGGGAGACCCAGTACTTC
CDR3 protein: CASSLVGGRETQYF

V gene: TRBV4-2
J gene: TRBJ2-3
clone size: many
D gene: -
CDR3 DNA: TGTGCCAGCAGCCAGTCCCAATTAGCCCAGGGTTTAGATACGCAGTATTTT
CDR3 protein: CASSQSQLAQGLDTQYF